These 18 T cell receptor beta chains came from one sample sequenced in a study of shared clonotypes between healthy human individuals. Assay: immunoSEQ multiplex PCR; the TCRdb copy retains only in-frame clones and omits some. The data hold roughly 2.5 million clones, with around nine tenths observed a single time. Sequenced material: naive CD4+ T cells sorted from blood. The subset: CD45RA+ positively selected. All receptors come from a man between 18 and 29 years old in good health.

The rearrangement joins TRBV6-1 to TRBJ2-1; no definite D call. V was clipped by 2 bases and J by 13 bases, with 18 bases between them. This CDR3 contains 14 residues. Germline V gene data show CDR1 as MNHNS and CDR2 as SASEGT. For the CDR3, the DNA is TGTGCCAGCAGTGAACAGTCGTCCGCTGTAAATCAGTTCTTC. This translates into CASSEQSSAVNQFF.

The chain combines TRBV6-1 with TRBJ1-6; TRBD1 is a possible D gene (5 bases). The CDR3 has 19 amino acids. The V and J ends lost 0 bases and 1 base respectively, with 16 bases between them. CDR1 is MNHNS, CDR2 SASEGT, per germline. In DNA, the CDR3 is TGTGCCAGCAGTGAAGCGCGCTTTGTTGGGGCTTCCTATAATTCACCCCTCCACTTT. It specifies CASSEARFVGASYNSPLHF.

The chain uses TRBV9 and TRBJ1-1; 7 bases align to TRBD1. V shed 0 bases, J shed 2 bases, and the junction held 7 bases outside the gene matches. This CDR3 contains 16 residues. CDR1 and CDR2 (germline): SGDLS, YYNGEE. The CDR3: CASSVEGRGGNTEAFF. Here the CDR3 DNA reads TGTGCCAGCAGCGTAGAAGGCAGGGGGGGCAACACTGAAGCTTTCTTT.

This chain joins TRBV5-1 and TRBJ2-7; 12 bases map to TRBD1. Germline V gene lookup returns CDR1 SGHRS and CDR2 YFSETQ. V dropped 0 bases and J dropped 5; count of bases not matched to a gene: 3. CDR3 length equals 15 residues. This CDR3 is CASSLEGTGGHEQYF. CDR3 nucleotides: TGCGCCAGCAGCTTGGAGGGGACAGGGGGCCACGAGCAGTACTTC.

Note on this clone: This sample includes further DNA sequences coding for the same CDR3. The chain combines TRBV15 with TRBJ2-7; D possibly corresponds to TRBD1 (5 bases). Germline CDR1 LNHNV, CDR2 YYDKDF (reference sequence). The CDR3 has 14 residues. V gave up 1 base and J gave up 4 bases, with 11 bases separating them. The CDR3 here is CATSRGQGVYEQYF. The CDR3 coding sequence is TGTGCCACCAGCAGAGGTCAGGGCGTTTACGAGCAGTACTTC. The full variable domain, in which reference TRBV15 and TRBJ2-7 provide the parts outside the CDR3, is DAMVIQNPRYQVTQFGKPVTLSCSQTLNHNVMYWYQQKSSQAPKLLFHYYDKDFNNEADTPDNFQSRRPNTSFCFLDIRSPGLGDTAMYLCATSRGQGVYEQYFGPGTRLTVT.

For this clone: This same CDR3 is encoded by further DNA sequences in the sample. The J gene is TRBJ2-3, the V gene TRBV18, with a weak D call TRBD1 (5 bases). Trimming removed 2 bases at V and 4 bases at J, with 7 bases between. Germline CDR1 KGHSH, CDR2 LQKENI. The length of the CDR3 is 13 residues. The CDR3 here is CASSPGRADTQYF. Here the CDR3 DNA reads TGTGCCAGCTCACCAGGCAGGGCAGATACGCAGTATTTT.

This clone was seen just once. The CDR3 sequence is CASSLEAGPNTEAFF. CDR3 DNA: TGTGCCAGCAGCTTAGAGGCGGGACCGAACACTGAAGCTTTCTTT. The chain joins TRBV7-2 to TRBJ1-1; possibly TRBD1 for D (5 bases). Germline V gene data show CDR1 as SGHTA and CDR2 as FQGNSA. With 1 base removed from V and 1 base from J, the gap between germline ends came to 10 bases. The CDR3 length is 15 residues.

This clone was observed a few times. The chain recombines TRBV29-1 with TRBJ1-1; tentative D call: TRBD1 (6 bases). CDR1 and CDR2 from the germline V gene are SQVTM and ANQGSEA. CDR3 length: 13 amino acids. V was clipped by 6 bases and J by 4 bases, with 15 bases between them. The CDR3 nucleotides read TGCAGCGTCCTAAGGGGGGCAGCCACTGAAGCTTTCTTT. Protein sequence: CSVLRGAATEAFF.

This clone occurred once. The rearrangement joins TRBV28 to TRBJ2-3, with 12 positions matching TRBD1. V was clipped by 5 bases and J by 3 bases; unmatched bases: 15. Germline V gene sequence: CDR1 MDHEN, CDR2 SYDVKM. The CDR3 consists of 19 residues. CDR3 bases: TGTGCCAGCAGTCGGGACAGGGGGCTAGGAAAAACGAAGACAGATACGCAGTATTTT. Its protein is CASSRDRGLGKTKTDTQYF.

J is TRBJ2-2 and V is TRBV2, with D hard to call. The CDR3 sequence is 15 residues long. Germline lookup yields CDR1 SNHLY and CDR2 FYNNEI. Deletions cut 4 bases from V and 0 bases from J, with 9 bases between. CDR3 sequence reads: CASSGPAANTGELFF. For the CDR3, the DNA is TGTGCCAGCAGTGGGCCAGCTGCGAACACCGGGGAGCTGTTTTTT.

This rearrangement joins TRBV11-2 to TRBJ2-7; D assignment may be TRBD1 or TRBD2 (6 bases each). Between the trimmed V and J ends, which lost 1 base and 0 bases, there was a span of 13 bases. Germline V gives CDR1 SGHAT, CDR2 FQNNGV. The CDR3 is made up of 16 amino acids. The CDR3 region is CASSLGRGIRSYEQYF. The CDR3 DNA reads as TGTGCCAGCAGCTTAGGGAGGGGGATCCGCTCCTACGAGCAGTACTTC. The full variable domain, with the rest looked up from reference TRBV11-2 and TRBJ2-7, is EAGVAQSPRYKIIEKRQSVAFWCNPISGHATLYWYQQILGQGPKLLIQFQNNGVVDDSQLPKDRFSAERLKGVDSTLKIQPAKLEDSAVYLCASSLGRGIRSYEQYFGPGTRLTVT.

This clone was counted once. The rearrangement uses TRBV15 and TRBJ2-2; 8 nucleotides align to TRBD2. The ends lost 0 bases at V and 1 base at J; junction bases unmatched: 4. There are 17 residues in the CDR3. The V gene's germline CDR1 is LNHNV and CDR2 YYDKDF (reference sequence). The CDR3 DNA reads as TGTGCCACCAGCAGAGATGTAACTAGCGGGAACACCGGGGAGCTGTTTTTT. This codes for CATSRDVTSGNTGELFF.

V gene TRBV5-1 combines with J gene TRBJ2-3; tentatively, D is TRBD1 or TRBD2 (5 bases each). The CDR3 runs 14 residues. Germline CDR1 is SGHRS and CDR2 is YFSETQ. The V gene lost 6 bases and the J gene lost 0 bases, with 11 bases spanning the gap. This CDR3 is CASTRDPSTDTQYF. CDR3 bases: TGCGCCAGCACGAGGGACCCCAGCACAGATACGCAGTATTTT.

To note about this clone: One end of the junction is discordant with germline, which a read error may explain. This chain joins TRBV7-7 and TRBJ1-1; no definite D call. The length of the CDR3 is 13 residues. The germline CDR1 and CDR2 sequences are SSHAT and FNYEAQ (reference sequence). The DNA of the CDR3 is TGTGCTAGCAGCTTAGAGGTGAACACTGAAGCTTTCTTT. Translation gives CASSLEVNTEAFF.

The CDR3 coding sequence is TGTGCCAGTAGGCGAGGGAGCTGGAACACCGGGGAGCTGTTTTTT. Protein sequence: CASRRGSWNTGELFF. V and J are TRBV19 and TRBJ2-2; D is perhaps TRBD2 (5 bases). Germline CDR1 LNHDA, CDR2 SQIVND (reference sequence). V was clipped by 6 bases and J by 1 base, with 12 bases between them. The CDR3 is made up of 15 amino acids.

The V and J genes are TRBV5-1 and TRBJ1-6, with D possibly matching TRBD1 (5 bases). Germline V gives CDR1 SGHRS, CDR2 YFSETQ. The length of the CDR3 is 16 residues. Between the trimmed V and J ends, which lost 0 bases and 0 bases, there was a span of 7 bases. The CDR3 DNA reads TGCGCCAGCAGCTTGGAACAGGTCTCCTATAATTCACCCCTCCACTTT. Its translation: CASSLEQVSYNSPLHF.

V usage is TRBV27 and J usage is TRBJ1-2, with TRBD1 as a possible D gene (5 bases). Trimming stripped 5 bases from V and 6 bases from J, with 22 bases between. The CDR3 has 16 residues. The germline gives CDR1 MNHEY, CDR2 SMNVEV (reference sequence). CDR3 region: CASSAGPGLPYDGYTF. CDR3 coding DNA: TGTGCCAGCAGTGCGGGACCAGGTCTACCTTACGATGGCTACACCTTC.

This clone was detected only once. This chain uses TRBV29-1 with TRBJ2-1; D remains ambiguous. Germline values: CDR1 SQVTM, CDR2 ANQGSEA. The CDR3 has 12 amino acids. V lost 2 bases to trimming and J lost 8 bases, with 10 bases between them. CDR3 coding DNA: TGCAGCGTTGAAAAGACGGTTGATGAGCAGTTCTTC. Its protein is CSVEKTVDEQFF.